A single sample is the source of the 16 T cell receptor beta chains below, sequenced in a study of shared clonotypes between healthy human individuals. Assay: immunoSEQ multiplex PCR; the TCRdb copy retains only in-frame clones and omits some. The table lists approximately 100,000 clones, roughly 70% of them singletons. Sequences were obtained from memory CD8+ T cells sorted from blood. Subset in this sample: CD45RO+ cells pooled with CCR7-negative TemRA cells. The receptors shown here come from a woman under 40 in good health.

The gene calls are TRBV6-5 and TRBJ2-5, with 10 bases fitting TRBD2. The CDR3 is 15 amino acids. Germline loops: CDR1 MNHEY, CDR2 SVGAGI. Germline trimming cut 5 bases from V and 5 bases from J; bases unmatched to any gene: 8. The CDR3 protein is CASSNEAGGRETQYF. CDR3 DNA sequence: TGTGCCAGCAGTAACGAAGCGGGAGGGCGGGAGACCCAGTACTTC.

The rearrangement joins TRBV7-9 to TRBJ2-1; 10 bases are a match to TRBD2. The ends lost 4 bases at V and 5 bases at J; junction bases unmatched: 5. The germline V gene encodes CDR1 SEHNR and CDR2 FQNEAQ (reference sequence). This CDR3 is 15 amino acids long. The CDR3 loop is CASSSTSGEHNEQFF. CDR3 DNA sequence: TGTGCCAGCAGCTCTACTAGCGGGGAACACAATGAGCAGTTCTTC.

This CDR3 reads CATSRDKGINQPQHF. The CDR3 region has the DNA TGTGCCACCAGCAGAGATAAGGGGATCAATCAGCCCCAGCATTTT. This chain connects TRBV15 to TRBJ1-5; perhaps TRBD1 as D (5 bases). CDR3 length: 15 residues. Germline V gives CDR1 LNHNV, CDR2 YYDKDF (reference sequence). The ends were cut back, 0 bases at V and 3 bases at J, with 9 bases in the middle.

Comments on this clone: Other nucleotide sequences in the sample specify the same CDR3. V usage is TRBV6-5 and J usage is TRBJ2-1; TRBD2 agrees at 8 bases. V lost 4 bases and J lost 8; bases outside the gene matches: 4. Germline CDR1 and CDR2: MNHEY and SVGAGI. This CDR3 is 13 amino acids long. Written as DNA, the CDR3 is TGTGCCAGCAGTTCCCCGGGGGGGGATGAGCAGTTCTTC. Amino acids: CASSSPGGDEQFF.

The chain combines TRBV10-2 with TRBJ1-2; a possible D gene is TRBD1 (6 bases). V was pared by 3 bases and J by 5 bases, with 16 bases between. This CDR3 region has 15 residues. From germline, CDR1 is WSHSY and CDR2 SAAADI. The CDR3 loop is CASSEVGGTVYGYTF. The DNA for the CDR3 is TGCGCCAGCAGTGAAGTAGGGGGGACGGTTTATGGCTACACCTTC.

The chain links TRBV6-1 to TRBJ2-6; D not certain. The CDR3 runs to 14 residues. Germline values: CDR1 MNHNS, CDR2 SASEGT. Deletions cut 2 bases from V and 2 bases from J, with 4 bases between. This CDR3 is CASSELPGANVLTF. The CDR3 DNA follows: TGTGCCAGCAGTGAACTCCCTGGGGCCAACGTCCTGACTTTC.

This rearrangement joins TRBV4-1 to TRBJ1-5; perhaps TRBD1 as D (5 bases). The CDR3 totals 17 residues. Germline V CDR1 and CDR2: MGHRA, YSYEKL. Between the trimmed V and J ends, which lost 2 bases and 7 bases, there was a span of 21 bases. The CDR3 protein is CASSQTPVQGAGQPQHF. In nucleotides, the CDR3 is TGCGCCAGCAGCCAAACTCCCGTTCAGGGCGCGGGACAGCCCCAGCATTTT.

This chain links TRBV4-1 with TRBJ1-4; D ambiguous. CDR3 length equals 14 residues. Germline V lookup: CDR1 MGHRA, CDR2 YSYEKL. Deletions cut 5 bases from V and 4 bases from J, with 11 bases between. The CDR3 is CASSSGLSNEKLFF. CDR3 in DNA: TGCGCCAGCAGCTCCGGACTAAGTAATGAAAAACTGTTTTTT.

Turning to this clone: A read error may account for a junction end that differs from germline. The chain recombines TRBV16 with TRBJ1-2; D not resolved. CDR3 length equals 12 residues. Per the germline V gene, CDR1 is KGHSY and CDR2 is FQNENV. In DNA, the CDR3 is TGTGCCAGCAGCCATTCGAACTCTGGCTACACCTTC. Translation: CASSHSNSGYTF.

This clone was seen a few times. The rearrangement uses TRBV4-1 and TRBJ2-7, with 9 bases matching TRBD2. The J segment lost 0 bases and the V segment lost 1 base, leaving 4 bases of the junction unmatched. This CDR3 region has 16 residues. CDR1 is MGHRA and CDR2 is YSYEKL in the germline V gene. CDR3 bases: TGCGCCAGCAGCCAAGCTACTAGCGGGTCCTCCTACGAGCAGTACTTC. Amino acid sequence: CASSQATSGSSYEQYF.

The CDR3 DNA follows: TGTGCCAGCAGCCCATCGGAACGGAGGGACAATGAGCAGTTCTTC. Its protein is CASSPSERRDNEQFF. The J gene is TRBJ2-1, the V gene TRBV13; possible D gene TRBD2, 6 bases. CDR3 size: 15 residues. Trimming took 5 bases from V and 5 from J, leaving 16 bases between them. The germline V gene has CDR1 PRHDT and CDR2 FYEKMQ (reference sequence).

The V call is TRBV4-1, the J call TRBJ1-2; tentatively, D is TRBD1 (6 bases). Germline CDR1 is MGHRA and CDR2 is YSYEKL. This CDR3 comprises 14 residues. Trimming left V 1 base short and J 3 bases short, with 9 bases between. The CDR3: CASSQGGGDYGYTF. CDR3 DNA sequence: TGCGCCAGCAGCCAAGGAGGGGGTGACTATGGCTACACCTTC.

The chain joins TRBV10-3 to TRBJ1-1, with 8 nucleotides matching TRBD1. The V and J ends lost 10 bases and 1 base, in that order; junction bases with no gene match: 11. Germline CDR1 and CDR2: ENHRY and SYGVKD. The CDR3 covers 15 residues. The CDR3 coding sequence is TGTGCCACATATGGACAGGGCGAGTCGAACACTGAAGCTTTCTTT. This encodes CATYGQGESNTEAFF.

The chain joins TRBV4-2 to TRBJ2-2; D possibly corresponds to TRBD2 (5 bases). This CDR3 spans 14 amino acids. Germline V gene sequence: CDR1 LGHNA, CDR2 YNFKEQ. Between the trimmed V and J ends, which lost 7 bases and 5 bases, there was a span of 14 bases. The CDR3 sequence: CASNKIPGTGELFF. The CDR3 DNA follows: TGTGCCAGCAACAAAATACCGGGAACCGGGGAGCTGTTTTTT.

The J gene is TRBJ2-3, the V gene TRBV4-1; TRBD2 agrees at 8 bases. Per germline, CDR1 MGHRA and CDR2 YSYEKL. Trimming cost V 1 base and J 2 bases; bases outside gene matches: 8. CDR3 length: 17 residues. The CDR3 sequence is CASSQAGTGGITDTQYF. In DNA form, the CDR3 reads TGCGCCAGCAGCCAAGCCGGGACGGGAGGGATCACAGATACGCAGTATTTT.

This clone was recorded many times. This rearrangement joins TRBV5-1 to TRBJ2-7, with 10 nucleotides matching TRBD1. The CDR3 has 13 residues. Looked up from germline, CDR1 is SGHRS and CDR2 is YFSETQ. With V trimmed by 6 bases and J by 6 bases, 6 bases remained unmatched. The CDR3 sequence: CASNPGQGTEQYF. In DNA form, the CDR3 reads TGCGCCAGCAACCCGGGACAGGGGACCGAGCAGTACTTC.